This T cell receptor (beta chain) was documented in a study of cytomegalovirus exposure and HLA in healthy donors. The overall study: The early release's HLA-typed donors yielded 78 million or so unique TCRs.

Primers for the PCR totalled 60 Vbeta and 13 Jbeta. Generated by immunoSEQ multiplex PCR, the TCRdb table keeps only in-frame clones and is missing some. The sample carries under 200,000 clones, roughly 68% recorded once. V lost 5 bases and J lost 7, with 12 bases in between. The CDR3 spans 12 residues. The germline gives CDR1 SQVTM, CDR2 ANQGSEA. Concerning this clone: What it binds is unknown.

Study-level results: Accurate prediction of HLA-A and HLA-B alleles (for most subjects) was reportedly achieved from TCR beta sequences.

The sequencing sample was made of PBMCs. This clonotype originated in a woman aged 25 to 39 in good health and CMV-seronegative. The chain has TRBV29-1 and TRBJ1-5, with D uncertain. This chain's CDR3 is CSVYRLRQPQHF. The CDR3 coding sequence is TGCAGCGTTTATAGGTTGCGGCAGCCCCAGCATTTT.